This is a list of T cell receptor beta chains from one sample in a study of T cells in Graves' hyperthyroidism and ophthalmopathy. TCRdb reprocessed the multiplex PCR reads with MiXCR, giving one entry per CDR3 protein. The sample holds hundreds of thousands of distinct CDR3 sequences, roughly 15% seen once. Sequences were obtained from blood. Receptor source: a man between 18 and 29 years old with Graves' ophthalmopathy. Each CDR3 is given with its conserved first and last residue. Fields, in order: clone size, CDR3 length, J gene, V gene, D gene, CDR3 protein, CDR3 DNA. The D gene is left open where the match is weak. Clone sizes are given selectively: once, few, many, or a class where the clone is expanded.

size: many
length: 14
J: TRBJ2-2
V: TRBV5-5
D: .
CDR3: CASSPGPGSGELFF
DNA: TGTGCCAGCAGCCCGGGACCTGGGTCCGGGGAGCTGTTTTTT

size: many
length: 15
J: TRBJ1-1
V: TRBV28
D: TRBD1
CDR3: CASLIPGQGSTEAFF
DNA: TGTGCCAGTCTCATCCCGGGACAGGGATCCACTGAAGCTTTCTTT

size: .
length: 14
J: TRBJ2-5
V: TRBV7-2
D: .
CDR3: CASSLGGPRETQYF
DNA: TGTGCCAGCAGCTTAGGGGGGCCTCGGGAGACCCAGTACTTC

size: few
length: 15
J: TRBJ2-4
V: TRBV5-1
D: .
CDR3: CASSLQEGLKNIQYF
DNA: TGCGCCAGCAGCTTACAGGAGGGGTTGAAAAACATTCAGTACTTC

size: many
length: 15
J: TRBJ2-7
V: TRBV25-1
D: TRBD1
CDR3: CASSVRDRGTHEQYF
DNA: TGTGCCAGCAGTGTTAGGGACAGGGGGACCCACGAGCAGTACTTC

size: .
length: 15
J: TRBJ2-2
V: TRBV5-1
D: TRBD1
CDR3: CASSYRTGETGELFF
DNA: TGCGCCAGCAGCTACCGGACAGGCGAAACCGGGGAGCTGTTTTTT

size: many
length: 18
J: TRBJ2-2
V: TRBV12-3/TRBV12-4
D: TRBD2
CDR3: CASSWLAGGPNLAGELFF
DNA: TGTGCCAGCAGTTGGTTAGCGGGAGGGCCAAATCTAGCCGGGGAGCTGTTTTTT

size: many
length: 15
J: TRBJ2-7
V: TRBV13
D: .
CDR3: CASSYGAGSSYEQYF
DNA: TGTGCCAGCAGCTATGGAGCAGGTAGTTCCTACGAGCAGTACTTC

size: many
length: 13
J: TRBJ2-1
V: TRBV29-1
D: .
CDR3: CSVENNRGGEQFF
DNA: TGCAGCGTTGAAAATAACAGGGGAGGCGAGCAGTTCTTC

size: .
length: 12
J: TRBJ1-1
V: TRBV6-1
D: TRBD1
CDR3: CASRGQGAEAFF
DNA: TGTGCCAGCAGGGGACAGGGGGCTGAAGCTTTCTTT

size: many
length: 13
J: TRBJ2-5
V: TRBV7-9
D: .
CDR3: CASSASGQETQYF
DNA: TGTGCCAGCAGCGCTTCGGGGCAAGAGACCCAGTACTTC

size: many
length: 13
J: TRBJ1-5
V: TRBV10-3
D: TRBD1
CDR3: CAIKGQTNQPQHF
DNA: TGTGCCATCAAGGGACAGACCAATCAGCCCCAGCATTTT

size: few
length: 20
J: TRBJ2-2
V: TRBV11-3
D: TRBD2
CDR3: CASSLSPWLAGGRNTGELFF
DNA: TGTGCCAGCAGCTTAAGCCCCTGGCTAGCGGGAGGCCGAAACACCGGGGAGCTGTTTTTT

size: many
length: 14
J: TRBJ2-7
V: TRBV7-9
D: TRBD1
CDR3: CASSWGTGVKEQYF
DNA: TGTGCCAGCAGCTGGGGGACAGGGGTTAAGGAGCAGTACTTC

size: few
length: 13
J: TRBJ1-5
V: TRBV29-1
D: .
CDR3: CSAGGTQRQPQHF
DNA: TGCAGCGCCGGGGGGACTCAGCGGCAGCCCCAGCATTTT

size: many
length: 12
J: TRBJ2-1
V: TRBV2
D: TRBD1
CDR3: CASSDDRGGQFF
DNA: TGTGCCAGCAGTGACGACAGGGGCGGGCAGTTCTTC

size: few
length: 15
J: TRBJ2-2
V: TRBV2
D: TRBD2
CDR3: CASTRTSGNTGELFF
DNA: TGTGCCAGCACCCGGACTAGCGGAAACACCGGGGAGCTGTTTTTT

size: many
length: 15
J: TRBJ1-2
V: TRBV2
D: TRBD1
CDR3: CASRSTGGRDYGYTF
DNA: TGTGCCAGCAGATCTACAGGGGGAAGGGACTATGGCTACACCTTC

size: .
length: 18
J: TRBJ1-5
V: TRBV25-1
D: TRBD1
CDR3: CASSELQGPQNSNQPQHF
DNA: TGTGCCAGCAGTGAATTACAGGGGCCTCAAAATAGCAATCAGCCCCAGCATTTT

size: few
length: 17
J: TRBJ2-7
V: TRBV6-5
D: TRBD1
CDR3: CASSYSAGGPSSYEQYF
DNA: TGTGCCAGCAGTTACTCGGCAGGGGGCCCCAGCTCCTACGAGCAGTACTTC

size: .
length: 15
J: TRBJ2-5
V: TRBV7-2
D: TRBD2
CDR3: CASSPGLARVETQYF
DNA: TGTGCCAGCAGCCCCGGACTAGCCAGGGTGGAGACCCAGTACTTC

size: many
length: 13
J: TRBJ1-1
V: TRBV11-3
D: .
CDR3: CASSTDSGTEAFF
DNA: TGTGCCAGCAGCACAGACAGTGGCACTGAAGCTTTCTTT

size: many
length: 15
J: TRBJ2-3
V: TRBV12-5
D: TRBD1
CDR3: CASGPGTGITDTQYF
DNA: TGTGCTAGTGGCCCGGGGACAGGGATCACAGATACGCAGTATTTT

size: many
length: 14
J: TRBJ2-1
V: TRBV3-1
D: .
CDR3: CASSQDRLANEQFF
DNA: TGTGCCAGCAGCCAAGATCGGCTAGCAAATGAGCAGTTCTTC

size: few
length: 15
J: TRBJ2-1
V: TRBV27
D: TRBD2
CDR3: CASSILAVSYNEQFF
DNA: TGTGCCAGCAGTATACTAGCGGTCTCCTACAATGAGCAGTTCTTC

size: .
length: 15
J: TRBJ2-7
V: TRBV6-1
D: .
CDR3: CASSEREDSTYEQYF
DNA: TGTGCCAGCAGTGAACGGGAGGACAGCACCTACGAGCAGTACTTC

size: few
length: 15
J: TRBJ1-2
V: TRBV14
D: TRBD1
CDR3: CASSQERTGYRGYTF
DNA: TGTGCCAGCAGCCAAGAAAGGACAGGGTACCGTGGCTACACCTTC

size: many
length: 15
J: TRBJ1-1
V: TRBV5-6
D: .
CDR3: CASSSTGMSNTEAFF
DNA: TGTGCCAGCAGCTCTACCGGGATGTCGAACACTGAAGCTTTCTTT

size: many
length: 15
J: TRBJ1-1
V: TRBV13
D: .
CDR3: CASSLGGTANTEAFF
DNA: TGTGCCAGCAGCTTAGGGGGGACGGCGAACACTGAAGCTTTCTTT

size: many
length: 12
J: TRBJ1-5
V: TRBV24-1
D: .
CDR3: CATSDRDQPQHF
DNA: TGTGCCACCAGTGACAGGGACCAGCCCCAGCATTTT

size: .
length: 19
J: TRBJ2-3
V: TRBV11-2
D: TRBD2
CDR3: CASSSASGLAGVNTDTQYF
DNA: TGTGCCAGCAGCTCCGCGTCGGGACTAGCGGGAGTGAACACAGATACGCAGTATTTT

size: many
length: 16
J: TRBJ2-1
V: TRBV6-2/TRBV6-3
D: .
CDR3: CASSTLIADPANEQFF
DNA: TGTGCCAGCAGTACGTTGATAGCGGACCCCGCCAATGAGCAGTTCTTC

size: .
length: 17
J: TRBJ1-3
V: TRBV4-2
D: .
CDR3: CASSQGATAVGGNTIYF
DNA: TGTGCCAGCAGCCAAGGTGCCACAGCCGTTGGTGGAAACACCATATATTTT

size: many
length: 16
J: TRBJ2-7
V: TRBV6-1
D: TRBD2
CDR3: CASRKTLAGHRYEQYF
DNA: TGTGCCAGCAGGAAAACCCTAGCGGGACACCGCTACGAGCAGTACTTC

size: .
length: 18
J: TRBJ2-3
V: TRBV5-5
D: .
CDR3: CASSLGQSPAFSTDTQYF
DNA: TGTGCCAGCAGCTTAGGACAGTCCCCCGCGTTTAGCACAGATACGCAGTATTTT

size: many
length: 15
J: TRBJ2-5
V: TRBV12-3/TRBV12-4
D: TRBD2
CDR3: CASSGLAGVQETQYF
DNA: TGTGCCAGCAGTGGACTAGCGGGGGTTCAAGAGACCCAGTACTTC

size: few
length: 15
J: TRBJ2-1
V: TRBV27
D: TRBD2
CDR3: CASSLTSGGWNEQFF
DNA: TGTGCCAGCAGTCTCACTAGCGGGGGTTGGAATGAGCAGTTCTTC

size: .
length: 13
J: TRBJ1-1
V: TRBV12-3/TRBV12-4
D: .
CDR3: CASSRLGNTEAFF
DNA: TGTGCCAGCAGTCGACTGGGGAACACTGAAGCTTTCTTT

size: many
length: 17
J: TRBJ2-3
V: TRBV5-1
D: TRBD2
CDR3: CASSLMTSGGGADTQYF
DNA: TGCGCCAGCAGCTTGATGACTAGCGGGGGGGGCGCAGATACGCAGTATTTT

size: many
length: 12
J: TRBJ1-2
V: TRBV12-3/TRBV12-4
D: .
CDR3: CASSLGSYGYTF
DNA: TGTGCCAGCAGTTTAGGGAGCTATGGCTACACCTTC

size: many
length: 15
J: TRBJ2-7
V: TRBV11-3
D: .
CDR3: CASSLDSQIPREQYF
DNA: TGTGCCAGCAGCTTAGACTCGCAGATTCCTCGCGAGCAGTACTTC

size: few
length: 14
J: TRBJ2-7
V: TRBV20-1
D: TRBD1
CDR3: CSARTDRASYEQYF
DNA: TGCAGTGCTAGAACAGACAGGGCCTCCTACGAGCAGTACTTC

size: many
length: 11
J: TRBJ1-6
V: TRBV28
D: .
CDR3: CASSLNSPLHF
DNA: TGTGCCAGCAGTTTAAACTCACCCCTCCACTTT

size: many
length: 16
J: TRBJ2-7
V: TRBV6-1
D: TRBD1
CDR3: CASRSQGAARNYEQYF
DNA: TGTGCCAGCAGAAGCCAGGGGGCAGCGCGCAACTACGAGCAGTACTTC

size: few
length: 14
J: TRBJ2-7
V: TRBV5-1
D: .
CDR3: CASSLEPARYEQYF
DNA: TGCGCCAGCAGCTTGGAACCTGCCAGGTACGAGCAGTACTTC

size: many
length: 12
J: TRBJ1-1
V: TRBV15
D: .
CDR3: CATSRAFPEAFF
DNA: TGTGCCACCAGCAGGGCTTTCCCTGAAGCTTTCTTT

size: many
length: 13
J: TRBJ1-1
V: TRBV2
D: .
CDR3: CASSEQGGTEAFF
DNA: TGTGCCAGCAGTGAGCAGGGAGGGACTGAAGCTTTCTTT

size: .
length: 14
J: TRBJ2-3
V: TRBV15
D: .
CDR3: CATSRDQGSDTQYF
DNA: TGTGCCACCAGCAGAGATCAGGGCTCAGATACGCAGTATTTT

size: many
length: 14
J: TRBJ2-3
V: TRBV2
D: .
CDR3: CASSEAQVGATQYF
DNA: TGTGCCAGCAGTGAAGCGCAAGTAGGGGCTACGCAGTATTTT

size: few
length: 13
J: TRBJ2-1
V: TRBV6-1
D: .
CDR3: CASSVTTWGEQFF
DNA: TGTGCCAGCAGTGTGACTACCTGGGGTGAGCAGTTCTTC

size: .
length: 16
J: TRBJ2-2
V: TRBV3-1
D: TRBD1
CDR3: CASSPQGGTNTGELFF
DNA: TGTGCCAGCAGCCCACAGGGGGGCACGAACACCGGGGAGCTGTTTTTT

size: many
length: 14
J: TRBJ2-1
V: TRBV3-1
D: .
CDR3: CASSAGGPGNEQFF
DNA: TGTGCCAGCAGCGCTGGGGGGCCGGGGAATGAGCAGTTCTTC

size: .
length: 16
J: TRBJ2-5
V: TRBV15
D: TRBD1
CDR3: CATSRGDRVEWETQYF
DNA: TGTGCCACCAGCAGAGGTGACAGGGTAGAGTGGGAGACCCAGTACTTC

size: .
length: 15
J: TRBJ2-2
V: TRBV29-1
D: .
CDR3: CSVGLGQGEAGELFF
DNA: TGCAGCGTTGGTCTGGGTCAGGGTGAGGCCGGGGAGCTGTTTTTT

size: few
length: 14
J: TRBJ1-4
V: TRBV3-1
D: TRBD1
CDR3: CASSDGTGALVMFF
DNA: TGTGCCAGCAGTGATGGGACAGGGGCTTTAGTGATGTTTTTT